Only a few counts were recorded for the clone carrying this TCR beta chain. Its specificity is unknown. The data stem from a study of T cells in tuberculosis. The data were produced by immunoSEQ multiplex PCR, yet TCRdb's version contains in-frame clones alone and is incomplete. The table lists under 45,000 clones, 95% of them singletons. Overall study findings and caveats: A GMM-specific repertoire classifier reached 80% to 90% accuracy, AUROC 0.90. Smaller alpha distances in active tuberculosis partly reflected shorter CDR3-alpha lengths. GMM-specific TCRs were nearer to active tuberculosis alpha repertoires, suggesting expansion.

CDR3 length: 17 residues. The germline V gene encodes CDR1 LGHNA and CDR2 YNFKEQ. J lost 0 bases, V lost 6 bases, and 9 bases had no gene match. Unsorted cryopreserved PBMC were sequenced, averaging around 100,000 T cells per clinical donor. This clonotype was obtained from a donor aged 10-29 years with latent tuberculosis or without tuberculosis infection. This chain uses TRBV4-2 with TRBJ1-5, with TRBD1 matching over 9 bases. Sequenced material: PBMCs. The CDR3 nucleotides read TGTGCCAGCAGTCTTGGGACAGGGAGCAATAGCAATCAGCCCCAGCATTTT. Encoded protein: CASSLGTGSNSNQPQHF.